Detailed here is one T cell receptor (beta chain). Its antigen is not known. PCR employed 60 Vbeta and 13 Jbeta primers. Authors' data handling: Later reanalysis found 75 million to 95 million unique TCR beta chains, some 10 million of them shared. TCRdb's table, derived via immunoSEQ multiplex PCR, lists solely in-frame clones and lacks some. Clonal size and the V and J genes are those of that table, whereas D and trimming came from the DNA. In the table there are some 130,000 clones, about two thirds of which are singletons. The sample belongs to a study of cytomegalovirus exposure and HLA in healthy donors. The germline V and J ends were trimmed by 2 bases and 8 bases, with 15 bases remaining between them. The CDR3 totals 14 residues. Germline assignment: CDR1 SGHAT and CDR2 FQNNGV. Study conclusions and caveats: Upon later analysis, HLA-associated TCR beta chains proved more clonally expanded than other, equally common chains.

The sequence was obtained from a man aged 45-65 years in good health and CMV-seropositive. V is TRBV11-2 and J is TRBJ1-2; D is ambiguous. Specimen: PBMCs. The CDR3 here is CASSLQYGSLGYTF. CDR3 coding DNA: TGTGCCAGCAGCTTACAGTATGGCTCATTAGGCTACACCTTC.